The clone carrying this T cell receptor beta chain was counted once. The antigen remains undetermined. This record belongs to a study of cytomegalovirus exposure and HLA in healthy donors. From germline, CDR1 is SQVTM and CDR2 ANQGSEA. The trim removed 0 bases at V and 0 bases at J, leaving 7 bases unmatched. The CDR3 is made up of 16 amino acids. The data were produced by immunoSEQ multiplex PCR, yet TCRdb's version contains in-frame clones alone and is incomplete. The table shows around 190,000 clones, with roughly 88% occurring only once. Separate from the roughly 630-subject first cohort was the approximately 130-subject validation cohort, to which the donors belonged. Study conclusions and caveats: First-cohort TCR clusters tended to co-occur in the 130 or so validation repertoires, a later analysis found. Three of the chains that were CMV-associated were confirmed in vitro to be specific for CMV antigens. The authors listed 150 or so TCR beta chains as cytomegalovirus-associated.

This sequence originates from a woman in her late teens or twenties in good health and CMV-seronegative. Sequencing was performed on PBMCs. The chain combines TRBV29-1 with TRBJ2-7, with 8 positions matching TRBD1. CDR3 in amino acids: CSVEDGRQGASYEQYF. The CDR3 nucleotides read TGCAGCGTTGAAGATGGCCGGCAGGGGGCCTCCTACGAGCAGTACTTC.